The source of this TCR beta chain is a study of cytomegalovirus exposure and HLA in healthy donors. Study overall: The approximately 670 first-cohort repertoires and the 120 or so validation repertoires shared the same platform, a later analysis reported. Points from the study as a whole: Among TCR beta chains, those listed as cytomegalovirus-associated numbered around 180.

Sequencing was performed with immunoSEQ multiplex PCR; in TCRdb, only in-frame clones are kept and a portion is missing. The sample has some 150,000 clones, 85% to 90% seen once. V was clipped by 2 bases and J by 2 bases, with 13 bases between them. CDR3 length: 15 amino acids. CDR1 and CDR2 (germline): LNHNV, YYDKDF (reference sequence). About this clone: No antigen is known for it.

This TCR was sampled from a woman between 18 and 29 years old in good health and CMV-seropositive. Sequencing was performed on PBMCs. J is TRBJ2-7 and V is TRBV15; tentatively, D is TRBD2 (5 bases). CDR3 DNA: TGTGCCACCAGCAGAACACTAGTTGGGCCCTACGAGCAGTACTTC. Protein: CATSRTLVGPYEQYF.